This TCR beta chain was recovered during a study of Graves' ophthalmopathy and Graves' hyperthyroidism. Amplified material comprised TCR beta CDR3 regions derived from RNA transcripts. HTBI-primed first-round RT-PCR preceded second-round multiplex PCR. TCRdb reprocessed the multiplex PCR reads via MiXCR and lists one record per CDR3 protein. In the table there are 220,000 or so distinct CDR3 sequences, around a fifth of which are singletons. This clonotype was counted many times. Its cognate antigen is unknown. Study-wide findings and caveats: Blood was where most expanded thyroid clonotypes above 0.001 frequency also turned up.

The CDR3 covers 14 residues. CDR1 is DFQATT and CDR2 is SNEGSKA in the germline V gene (reference sequence). V was pared by 0 bases and J by 5 bases, with 11 bases between. Isolation of PBMCs was performed using 9 to 10 ml of fresh peripheral blood. The chain couples TRBV20-1 to TRBJ1-5; a possible D gene is TRBD1 (5 bases). This sequence was found in a woman aged 45 to 65 with Graves' ophthalmopathy. The sequenced sample was peripheral blood. CDR3 in DNA: TGCAGTGCTAGAGAGACAGCGAACCATCAGCCCCAGCATTTT. This gives the protein CSARETANHQPQHF.